This T cell receptor (beta chain) was observed in a study of identifying expanded T cells in peripheral blood. CDR3 length: 13 amino acids. Germline V CDR1 and CDR2: SGHKS, YYEKEE (reference sequence). V lost 4 bases to trimming and J lost 10 bases; unmatched junction nucleotides: 6. The repertoire was sequenced with immunoSEQ multiplex PCR; TCRdb's copy has only in-frame clones and lacks some. The sample records about 90,000 clones, about 86% being singletons. The sequenced material came from blood. This receptor was obtained from a person aged 18 to 75 in good health. The J gene is TRBJ1-3, the V gene TRBV5-5; 9 bases are a match to TRBD1. CDR3 in DNA: TGTGCCAGCAGCCCGGGACAGGGCGTAACCATATATTTT. As protein: CASSPGQGVTIYF. The complete variable domain, with remaining parts taken from reference TRBV5-5 and TRBJ1-3, reads DAGVTQSPTHLIKTRGQQVTLRCSPISGHKSVSWYQQVLGQGPQFIFQYYEKEERGRGNFPDRFSARQFPNYSSELNVNALLLGDSALYLCASSPGQGVTIYFGEGSWLTVV.